This entry concerns a single TCR beta chain. Its antigen is still unknown. The source of the sample is a study of siplizumab effects on memory and regulatory T cells. General observations from the study: Proliferating siplizumab-culture Tregs lacked confirmation of suppressive function. There appeared to be greater diversity in naive T cells than in memory cells, and naive T cells seemed major contributors to the alloresponse. Poor capture below about 10^-5 frequency left most alloreactive clones unmapped to unstimulated subsets. Siplizumab produced a significant reduction in alloreactive sequences that were traceable to unstimulated CD4+ memory cells.

Profiling relied on immunoSEQ multiplex PCR, and the TCRdb table lists in-frame clones only, not all of them. The sample has about 120,000 clones; roughly 94% are singletons. Per the germline V gene, CDR1 is MNHEY and CDR2 is SVGAGI. This CDR3 has 15 residues. Trimming took 0 bases from V and 2 from J; bases not matched to a gene: 4. The source is a human donor in good health. The V and J genes are TRBV6-5 and TRBJ2-7; 7 positions agree with TRBD1. The sequenced sample was non-Treg CD4+ T cells sorted from blood. The CDR3, as DNA: TGTGCCAGCAGTTACTCGAGACAGGGCCCCTACGAGCAGTACTTC. This gives the protein CASSYSRQGPYEQYF.